Described below is a single T cell receptor (beta chain) sequence and its context. Sequenced by immunoSEQ multiplex PCR; TCRdb stores in-frame clones only, minus some. The sample has about 190,000 clones; 90% to 95% are singletons. The CDR3 spans 14 residues. CDR1 is MNHEY, CDR2 SVGAGI, per germline. V shed 6 bases and J shed 0 bases, with 12 bases lying between them. These data are taken from a study of T cell responses to AZD1222 COVID-19 vaccine. The sequencing here drew on peripheral blood, taken on day 0 of AZD1222 vaccination. This sequence joins TRBV6-5 and TRBJ2-7; D unresolved. The sequence was collected from an adult in good health. The CDR3 sequence: CASSRTVDSYEQYF. The CDR3 nucleotides are TGTGCCAGCAGCCGTACTGTCGACTCCTACGAGCAGTACTTC.